The 18 T cell receptor beta chains in this list originate from one sample, sequenced in a study of blood T cell repertoires in COVID-19. Produced via immunoSEQ multiplex PCR; TCRdb's table is partial and in-frame only. This table has some 340,000 clones, roughly four fifths appearing once. Sequencing was performed on PBMCs or T cells enriched from blood (not recorded which). These receptors were obtained from a woman aged 45-65 years who had recovered from COVID-19.

CDR3 in amino acids: CASSILQGDNEQFF. CDR3 in DNA: TGTGCCAGTAGTATTCTACAGGGGGACAATGAGCAGTTCTTC. This chain links TRBV19 with TRBJ2-1; TRBD1 matches at 8 bases. From germline, CDR1 is LNHDA and CDR2 SQIVND (reference sequence). The CDR3 runs to 14 residues. Trimming removed 3 bases from V and 5 bases from J; junction bases left unmatched: 3.

This clone occurred once. The chain couples TRBV19 to TRBJ2-7, with TRBD1 as a possible D gene (6 bases). V lost 4 bases and J lost 4, with 17 bases in between. The CDR3 loop spans 15 amino acids. The germline V gene encodes CDR1 LNHDA and CDR2 SQIVND (reference sequence). The CDR3 spells CASSSGTTRVYEQYF. Written as DNA, the CDR3 is TGTGCCAGTAGTAGTGGGACAACAAGAGTTTACGAGCAGTACTTC.

The chain couples TRBV4-3 to TRBJ1-3, with a possible D match to TRBD1 (6 bases). Trimming shortened V by 0 bases and J by 15 bases, and 21 bases separated the two germline ends. The CDR3 is 15 residues long. Germline V CDR1 and CDR2: LGHNA, YSLEER. The CDR3 DNA reads as TGCGCCAGCAGCCAAGATAGGGACACTCATCCCCCGGCATATTTT. Its protein product is CASSQDRDTHPPAYF.

The V and J genes are TRBV19 and TRBJ1-1; D perhaps matches TRBD1 (6 bases). Germline V CDR1 and CDR2: LNHDA, SQIVND (reference sequence). The length of the CDR3 is 14 residues. V lost 5 bases and J lost 5, with 15 bases in between. CDR3 region: CASSPSTRGTEAFF. DNA for the CDR3: TGTGCCAGTAGTCCGTCTACGAGGGGGACTGAAGCTTTCTTT.

The rearrangement joins TRBV20-1 to TRBJ2-5; a possible D gene is TRBD2 (5 bases). The CDR3 has 11 residues. Germline V gene data show CDR1 as DFQATT and CDR2 as SNEGSKA (reference sequence). Trimming left V 4 bases short and J 5 bases short, with 8 bases between. CDR3 amino acids: CSAKTRETQYF. CDR3 DNA sequence: TGCAGTGCTAAAACTAGGGAGACCCAGTACTTC.

Of note for this clone: Other nucleotide sequences in the sample specify the same CDR3. The V call is TRBV27, the J call TRBJ1-4, with D maybe TRBD1 (5 bases). With 3 bases removed from V and 3 bases from J, the gap between germline ends came to 8 bases. Germline assignment: CDR1 MNHEY and CDR2 SMNVEV (reference sequence). The CDR3 sequence is 14 residues long. CDR3 in amino acids: CASSFAGSNEKLFF. In DNA form, the CDR3 reads TGTGCCAGCAGTTTTGCAGGGTCTAATGAAAAACTGTTTTTT.

This clone has just a few counts. V usage is TRBV24-1 and J usage is TRBJ1-3; 7 nucleotides agree with TRBD1. J was trimmed by 1 base and V by 1 base; bases with no gene match: 9. From germline, CDR1 is KGHDR and CDR2 SFDVKD. The CDR3 is 18 residues long. The CDR3 DNA reads TGTGCCACCAGTGATTTCACCCCTACAGGGGCATCTGGAAACACCATATATTTT. Translating it yields CATSDFTPTGASGNTIYF.

The V gene is TRBV5-1, the J gene TRBJ2-5; maybe TRBD2 (5 bases). Trimming left V 0 bases short and J 1 base short, with 10 bases between. Per the germline V gene, CDR1 is SGHRS and CDR2 is YFSETQ. The CDR3 is 15 amino acids. The CDR3 here is CASSLAGGLQETQYF. In nucleotides, the CDR3 is TGCGCCAGCAGCTTGGCCGGCGGACTCCAAGAGACCCAGTACTTC.

CDR3 in amino acids: CASSLDIAGGLLETQYF. Here the CDR3 DNA reads TGCGCCAGCAGCTTGGATATAGCGGGAGGGCTTTTAGAGACCCAGTACTTC. The chain employs TRBV5-1 and TRBJ2-5, with TRBD2 identical over 11 bases. Germline CDR1 is SGHRS and CDR2 is YFSETQ. The CDR3 has 17 residues. After removal of 0 bases from V and 4 bases from J, the junction contained 8 bases not matched to a gene.

CDR3 coding DNA: TGTGCCAGCAGTGACCTCTCCCGAGGGAACACTGAAGCTTTCTTT. This gives the protein CASSDLSRGNTEAFF. The rearrangement links TRBV2 to TRBJ1-1, with no clear D. Germline CDR1 SNHLY, CDR2 FYNNEI. The CDR3 extends over 15 amino acids. The V and J ends lost 3 bases and 1 base respectively, with 12 bases between them.

V gene TRBV19 combines with J gene TRBJ1-1; D might be TRBD1 (6 bases). V lost 6 bases and J 0 bases, leaving 11 bases between the germline ends. This CDR3 has 14 amino acids. The germline gives CDR1 LNHDA, CDR2 SQIVND (reference sequence). The CDR3 loop is CASSPRGLNTEAFF. In nucleotides, the CDR3 is TGTGCCAGTAGCCCCAGGGGTTTGAACACTGAAGCTTTCTTT.

This clone came up once. The J gene is TRBJ2-2, the V gene TRBV4-2; D perhaps matches TRBD2 (5 bases). The germline V gene has CDR1 LGHNA and CDR2 YNFKEQ. Trimming shortened V by 5 bases and J by 7 bases, and 11 bases separated the two germline ends. The CDR3 is 13 residues long. The CDR3 loop reads CASSSSNGGELFF. DNA for the CDR3: TGTGCCAGCAGCTCTAGCAACGGCGGGGAGCTGTTTTTT.

This chain joins TRBV14 and TRBJ1-2; D is unresolved. Per germline, CDR1 SGHDN and CDR2 FVKESK. Trimming left V 4 bases short and J 4 bases short, with 10 bases between. The CDR3 consists of 13 residues. The CDR3: CASSLIAAYGYTF. The CDR3, as DNA: TGTGCCAGCAGCCTTATAGCGGCCTATGGCTACACCTTC.

J is TRBJ1-2 and V is TRBV4-2, with 9 bases matching TRBD1. This CDR3 is built from 13 residues. Unmatched junction bases numbered 4, after V lost 6 bases and J lost 5 bases. Per the germline V gene, CDR1 is LGHNA and CDR2 is YNFKEQ. In DNA, the CDR3 is TGTGCCAGCAGGGACAGGGGAGGATATGGCTACACCTTC. Protein: CASRDRGGYGYTF.

The J gene is TRBJ2-7, the V gene TRBV30; possible D gene TRBD1, 5 bases. Germline-derived CDR1 and CDR2 are GTSNPN and SVGIG (reference sequence). This CDR3 is 15 amino acids long. Trimming stripped 2 bases from V and 4 bases from J, with 18 bases between. CDR3 sequence: CAWSSTGLPLYEQYF. The CDR3 nucleotides read TGTGCCTGGAGTTCAACAGGTCTCCCCCTGTACGAGCAGTACTTC.

The chain couples TRBV5-4 to TRBJ1-2; D not resolved. This CDR3 is 14 amino acids long. Germline V gives CDR1 SGHNT, CDR2 YYREEE (reference sequence). Trimming left V 4 bases short and J 5 bases short, with 15 bases between. The chain's CDR3 is CASSPEVSGYGYTF. CDR3 DNA: TGTGCCAGCAGCCCCGAGGTTTCCGGGTATGGCTACACCTTC.

The V and J genes are TRBV29-1 and TRBJ1-1; unclear D gene. V was shortened by 7 bases and J by 1 base, with 7 bases between the two germline ends. This CDR3 spans 11 amino acids. Germline V gene lookup returns CDR1 SQVTM and CDR2 ANQGSEA. The CDR3 is CSGKQNTEAFF. CDR3 nucleotide sequence: TGCAGCGGCAAACAGAACACTGAAGCTTTCTTT.

This chain connects TRBV28 to TRBJ2-2, with D unclear. Trimming stripped 1 base from V and 1 base from J, with 4 bases between. The CDR3 is 14 amino acids. Germline-derived CDR1 and CDR2 are MDHEN and SYDVKM. This CDR3 is CASSLFRNTGELFF. The CDR3 bases are TGTGCCAGCAGTTTATTCAGGAACACCGGGGAGCTGTTTTTT.